This T cell receptor beta chain was captured by sequencing in a study of blood T cell repertoires in COVID-19. Produced via immunoSEQ multiplex PCR; TCRdb's table is partial and in-frame only. The data hold about 150,000 clones, with 80% to 90% observed a single time. Germline assignment: CDR1 MNHEY and CDR2 SMNVEV (reference sequence). CDR3 length: 15 amino acids. V was pared by 1 base and J by 4 bases, with 8 bases between. A Seattle source enrolled patients during active infection and followed them longitudinally. The sequence came from a man younger than 30 with COVID-19, enrolled during active disease. This chain uses TRBV27 with TRBJ1-6; D possibly corresponds to TRBD1 (5 bases). Sequencing input: peripheral blood. CDR3 region: CASSLFRGYNSPLHF. Written as DNA, the CDR3 is TGTGCCAGCAGTTTATTCCGGGGGTATAATTCACCCCTCCACTTT.